This T cell receptor beta chain was retrieved from a study of regulatory T cells in long-lasting Graves disease. Time point of the sample: newly diagnosed GD, antithyroid drugs for less than 3 months. With RNA extracted from PBMCs as input, the TCR library was made. TCR beta libraries were built with iRepertoire HTBI primers and Arm-PCR of CDR3 regions. TCRdb reprocessed the multiplex PCR reads via MiXCR and lists one record per CDR3 protein. The sample lists some 250,000 distinct CDR3 sequences, under 20% occurring once. This clonotype was recorded at least ten times. These data were also reused for a study on T cells in Graves' hyperthyroidism and ophthalmopathy.

This material consisted of peripheral blood mononuclear cells (PBMCs), taken at new diagnosis, from a patient treated with antithyroid drugs. The receptor was isolated from a woman aged 25 to 39 with Graves disease.

The CDR3 DNA reads TGTGCCATGGGGACATTCCCAGATACGCAGTATTTT. Residues: CAMGTFPDTQYF. The rearrangement uses TRBV24-1 and TRBJ2-3, with a possible D match to TRBD1 (6 bases). V lost 11 bases and J 4 bases, leaving 12 bases between the germline ends. The CDR3 has 12 residues. In germline, CDR1 is KGHDR, CDR2 SFDVKD.